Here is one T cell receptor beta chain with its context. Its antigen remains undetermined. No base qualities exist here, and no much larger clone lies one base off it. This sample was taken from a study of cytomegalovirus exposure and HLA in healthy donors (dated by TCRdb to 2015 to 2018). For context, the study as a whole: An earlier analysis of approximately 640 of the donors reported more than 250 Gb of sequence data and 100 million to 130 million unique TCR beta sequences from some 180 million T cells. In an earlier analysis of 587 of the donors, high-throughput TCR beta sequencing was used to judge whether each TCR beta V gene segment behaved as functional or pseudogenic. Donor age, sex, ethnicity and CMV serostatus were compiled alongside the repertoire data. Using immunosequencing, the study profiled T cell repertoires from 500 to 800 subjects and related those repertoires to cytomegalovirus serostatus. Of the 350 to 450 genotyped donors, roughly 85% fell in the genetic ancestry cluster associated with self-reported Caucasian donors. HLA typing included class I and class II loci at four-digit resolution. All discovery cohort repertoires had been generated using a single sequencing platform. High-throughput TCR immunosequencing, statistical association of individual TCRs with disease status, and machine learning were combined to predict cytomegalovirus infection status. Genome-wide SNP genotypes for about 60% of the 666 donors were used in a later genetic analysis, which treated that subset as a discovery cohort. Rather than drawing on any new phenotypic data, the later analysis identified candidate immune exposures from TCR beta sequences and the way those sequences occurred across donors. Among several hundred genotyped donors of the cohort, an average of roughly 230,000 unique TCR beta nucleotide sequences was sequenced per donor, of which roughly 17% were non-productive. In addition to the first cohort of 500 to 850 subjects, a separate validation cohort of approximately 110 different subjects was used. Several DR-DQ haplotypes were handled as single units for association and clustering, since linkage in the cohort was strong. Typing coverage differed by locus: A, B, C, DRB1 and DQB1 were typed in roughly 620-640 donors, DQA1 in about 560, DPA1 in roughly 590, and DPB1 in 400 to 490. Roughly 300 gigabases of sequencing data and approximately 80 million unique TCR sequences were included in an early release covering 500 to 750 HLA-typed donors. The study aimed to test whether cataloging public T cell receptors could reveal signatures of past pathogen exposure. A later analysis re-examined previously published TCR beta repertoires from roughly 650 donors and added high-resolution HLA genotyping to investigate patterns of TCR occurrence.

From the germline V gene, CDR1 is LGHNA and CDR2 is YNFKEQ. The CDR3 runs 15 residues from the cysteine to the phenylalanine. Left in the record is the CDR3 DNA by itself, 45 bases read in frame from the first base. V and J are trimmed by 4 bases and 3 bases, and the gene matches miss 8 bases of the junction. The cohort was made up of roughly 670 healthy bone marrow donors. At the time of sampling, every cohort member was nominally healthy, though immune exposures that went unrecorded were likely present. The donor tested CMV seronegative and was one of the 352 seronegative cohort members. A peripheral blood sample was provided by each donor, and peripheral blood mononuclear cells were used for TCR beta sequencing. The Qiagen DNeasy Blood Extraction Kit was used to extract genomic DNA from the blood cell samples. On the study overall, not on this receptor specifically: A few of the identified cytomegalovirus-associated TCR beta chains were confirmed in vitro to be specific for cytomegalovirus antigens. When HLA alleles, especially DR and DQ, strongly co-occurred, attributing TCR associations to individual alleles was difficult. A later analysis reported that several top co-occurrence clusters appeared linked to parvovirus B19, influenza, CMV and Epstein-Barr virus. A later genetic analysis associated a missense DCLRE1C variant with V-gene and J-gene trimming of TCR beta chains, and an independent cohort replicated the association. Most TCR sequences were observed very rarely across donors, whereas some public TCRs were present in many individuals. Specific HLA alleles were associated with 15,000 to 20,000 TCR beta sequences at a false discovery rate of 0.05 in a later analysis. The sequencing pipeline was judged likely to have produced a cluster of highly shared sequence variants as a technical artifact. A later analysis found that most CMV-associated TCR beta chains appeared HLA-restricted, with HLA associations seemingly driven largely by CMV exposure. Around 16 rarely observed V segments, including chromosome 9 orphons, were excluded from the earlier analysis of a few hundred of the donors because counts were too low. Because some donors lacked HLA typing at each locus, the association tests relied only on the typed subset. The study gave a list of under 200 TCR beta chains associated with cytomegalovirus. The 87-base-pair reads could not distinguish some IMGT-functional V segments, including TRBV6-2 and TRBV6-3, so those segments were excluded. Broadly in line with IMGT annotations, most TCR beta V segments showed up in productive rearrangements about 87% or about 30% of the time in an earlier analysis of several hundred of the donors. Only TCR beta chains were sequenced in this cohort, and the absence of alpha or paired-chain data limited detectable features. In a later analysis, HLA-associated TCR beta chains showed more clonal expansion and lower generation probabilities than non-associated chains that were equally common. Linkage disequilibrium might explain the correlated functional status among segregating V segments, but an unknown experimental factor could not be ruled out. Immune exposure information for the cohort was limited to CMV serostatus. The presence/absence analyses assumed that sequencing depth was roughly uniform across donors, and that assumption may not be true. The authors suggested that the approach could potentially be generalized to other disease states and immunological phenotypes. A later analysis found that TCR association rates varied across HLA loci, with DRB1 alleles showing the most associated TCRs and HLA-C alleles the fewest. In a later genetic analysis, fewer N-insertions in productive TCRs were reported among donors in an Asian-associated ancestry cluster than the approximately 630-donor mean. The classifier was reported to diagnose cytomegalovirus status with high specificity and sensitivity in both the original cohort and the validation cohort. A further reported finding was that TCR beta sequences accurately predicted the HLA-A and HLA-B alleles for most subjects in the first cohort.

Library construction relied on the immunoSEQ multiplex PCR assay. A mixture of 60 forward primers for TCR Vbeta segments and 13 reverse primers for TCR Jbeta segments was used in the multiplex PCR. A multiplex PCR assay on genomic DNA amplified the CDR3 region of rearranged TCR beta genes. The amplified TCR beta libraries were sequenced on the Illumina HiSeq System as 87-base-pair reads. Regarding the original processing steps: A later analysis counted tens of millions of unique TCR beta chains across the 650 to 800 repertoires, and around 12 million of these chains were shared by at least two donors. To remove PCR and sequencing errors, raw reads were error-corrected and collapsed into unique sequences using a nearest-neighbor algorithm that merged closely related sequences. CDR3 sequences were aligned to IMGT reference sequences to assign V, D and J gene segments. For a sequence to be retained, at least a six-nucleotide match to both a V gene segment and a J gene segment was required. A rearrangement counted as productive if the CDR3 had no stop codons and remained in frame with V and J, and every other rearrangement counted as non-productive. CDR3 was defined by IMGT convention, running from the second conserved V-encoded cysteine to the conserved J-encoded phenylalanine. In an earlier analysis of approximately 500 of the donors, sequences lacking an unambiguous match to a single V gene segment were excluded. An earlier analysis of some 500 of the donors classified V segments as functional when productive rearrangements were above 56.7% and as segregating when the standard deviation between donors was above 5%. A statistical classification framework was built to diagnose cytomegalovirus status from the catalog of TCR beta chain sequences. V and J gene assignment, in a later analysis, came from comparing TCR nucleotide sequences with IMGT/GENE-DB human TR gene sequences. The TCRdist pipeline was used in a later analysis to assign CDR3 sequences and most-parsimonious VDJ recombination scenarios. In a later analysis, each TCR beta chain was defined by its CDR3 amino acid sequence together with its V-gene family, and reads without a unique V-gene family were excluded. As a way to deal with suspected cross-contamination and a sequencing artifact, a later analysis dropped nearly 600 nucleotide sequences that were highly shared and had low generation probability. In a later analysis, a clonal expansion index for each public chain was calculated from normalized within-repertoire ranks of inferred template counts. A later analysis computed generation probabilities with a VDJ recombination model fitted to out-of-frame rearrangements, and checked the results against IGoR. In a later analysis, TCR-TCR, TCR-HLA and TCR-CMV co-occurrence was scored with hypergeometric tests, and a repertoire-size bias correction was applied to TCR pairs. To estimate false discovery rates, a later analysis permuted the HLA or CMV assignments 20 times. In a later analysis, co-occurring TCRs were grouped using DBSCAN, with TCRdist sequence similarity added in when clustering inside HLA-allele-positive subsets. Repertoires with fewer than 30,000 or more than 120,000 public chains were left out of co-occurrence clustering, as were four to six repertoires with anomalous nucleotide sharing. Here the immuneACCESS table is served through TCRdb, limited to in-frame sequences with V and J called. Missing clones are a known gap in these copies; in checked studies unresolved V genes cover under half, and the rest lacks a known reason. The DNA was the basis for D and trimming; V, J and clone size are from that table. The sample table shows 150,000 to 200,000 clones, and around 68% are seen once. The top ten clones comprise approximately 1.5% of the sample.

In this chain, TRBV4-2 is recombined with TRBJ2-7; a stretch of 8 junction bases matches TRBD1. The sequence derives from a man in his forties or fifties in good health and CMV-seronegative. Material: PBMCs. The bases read TGTGCCAGCAGCCCACGGACAGGGAGGATCTACGAGCAGTACTTC. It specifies CASSPRTGRIYEQYF.